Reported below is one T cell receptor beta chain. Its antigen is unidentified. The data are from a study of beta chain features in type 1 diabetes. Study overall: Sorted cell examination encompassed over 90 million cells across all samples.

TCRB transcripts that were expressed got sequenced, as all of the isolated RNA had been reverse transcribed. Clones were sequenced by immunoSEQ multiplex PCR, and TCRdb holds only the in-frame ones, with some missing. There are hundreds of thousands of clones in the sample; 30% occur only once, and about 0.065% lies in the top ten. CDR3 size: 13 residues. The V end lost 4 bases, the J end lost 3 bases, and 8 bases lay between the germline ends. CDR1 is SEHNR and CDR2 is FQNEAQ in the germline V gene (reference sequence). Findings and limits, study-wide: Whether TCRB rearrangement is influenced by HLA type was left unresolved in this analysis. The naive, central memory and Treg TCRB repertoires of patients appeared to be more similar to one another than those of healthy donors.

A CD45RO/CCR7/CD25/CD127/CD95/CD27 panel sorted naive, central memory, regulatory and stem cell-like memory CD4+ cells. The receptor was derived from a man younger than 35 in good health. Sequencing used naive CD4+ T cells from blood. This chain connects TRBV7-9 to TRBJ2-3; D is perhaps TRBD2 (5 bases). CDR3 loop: CASSSTGTDTQYF. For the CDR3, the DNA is TGTGCCAGCAGCTCGACGGGGACAGATACGCAGTATTTT.